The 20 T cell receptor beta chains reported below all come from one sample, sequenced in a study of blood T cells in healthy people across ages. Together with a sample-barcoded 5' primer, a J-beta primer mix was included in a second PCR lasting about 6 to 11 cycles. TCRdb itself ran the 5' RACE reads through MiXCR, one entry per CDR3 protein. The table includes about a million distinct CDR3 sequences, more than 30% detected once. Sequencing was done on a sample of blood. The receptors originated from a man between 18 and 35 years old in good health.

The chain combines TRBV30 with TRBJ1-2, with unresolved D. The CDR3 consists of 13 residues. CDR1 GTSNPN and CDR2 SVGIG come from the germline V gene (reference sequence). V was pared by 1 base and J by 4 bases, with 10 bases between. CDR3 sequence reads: CAWSEAATYGYTF. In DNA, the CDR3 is TGTGCCTGGAGTGAGGCAGCGACCTATGGCTACACCTTC.

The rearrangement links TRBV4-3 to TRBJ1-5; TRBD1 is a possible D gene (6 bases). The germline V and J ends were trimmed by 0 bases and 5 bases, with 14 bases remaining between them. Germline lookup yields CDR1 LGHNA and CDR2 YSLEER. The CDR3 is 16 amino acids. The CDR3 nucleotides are TGCGCCAGCAGCCAAGATCTGTCAGGGGTGTATCAGCCCCAGCATTTT. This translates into CASSQDLSGVYQPQHF.

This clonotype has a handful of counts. The CDR3, as DNA: TGTGCCAGCAGCCAAGATGCTTCTACTACTAACTATGGCTACACCTTC. Translating gives CASSQDASTTNYGYTF. This chain uses TRBV4-2 with TRBJ1-2; the D is unclear. Germline loops: CDR1 LGHNA, CDR2 YNFKEQ. The CDR3 is made up of 16 amino acids. The V end lost 0 bases, the J end lost 0 bases, and 11 bases lay between the germline ends.

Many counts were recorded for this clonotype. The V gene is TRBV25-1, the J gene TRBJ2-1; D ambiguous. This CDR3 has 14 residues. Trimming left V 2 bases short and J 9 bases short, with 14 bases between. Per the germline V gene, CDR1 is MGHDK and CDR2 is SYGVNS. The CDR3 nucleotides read TGTGCCAGCAGTGAACTGGGTCTGGGAAGTGAGCAGTTCTTC. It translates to CASSELGLGSEQFF.

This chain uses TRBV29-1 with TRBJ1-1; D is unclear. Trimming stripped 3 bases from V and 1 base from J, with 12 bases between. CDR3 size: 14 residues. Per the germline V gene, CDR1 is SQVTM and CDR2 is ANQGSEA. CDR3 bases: TGCAGCGTTGATATCCGGGTTGGGAACACTGAAGCTTTCTTT. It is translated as CSVDIRVGNTEAFF.

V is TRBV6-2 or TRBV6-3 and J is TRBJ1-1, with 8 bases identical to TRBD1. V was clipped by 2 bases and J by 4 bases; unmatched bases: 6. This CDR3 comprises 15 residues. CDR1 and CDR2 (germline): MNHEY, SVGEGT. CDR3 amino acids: CASSYVQGASTEAFF. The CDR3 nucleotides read TGTGCCAGCAGTTACGTGCAGGGGGCGAGCACTGAAGCTTTCTTT.

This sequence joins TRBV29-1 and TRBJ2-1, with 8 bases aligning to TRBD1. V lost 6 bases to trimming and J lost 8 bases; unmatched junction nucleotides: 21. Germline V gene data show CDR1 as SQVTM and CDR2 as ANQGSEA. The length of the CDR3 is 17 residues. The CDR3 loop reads CSVPGRGRISIGYEQFF. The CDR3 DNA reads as TGCAGCGTACCGGGCAGGGGGCGAATCAGTATCGGCTATGAGCAGTTCTTC.

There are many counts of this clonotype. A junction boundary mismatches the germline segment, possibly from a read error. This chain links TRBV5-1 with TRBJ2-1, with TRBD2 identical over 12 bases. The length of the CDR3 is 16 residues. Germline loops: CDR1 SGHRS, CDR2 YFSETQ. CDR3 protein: CASSLDLAGGYNEQFF. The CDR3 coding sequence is TGTGCCAGCAGCCTAGACCTAGCGGGGGGGTACAATGAGCAGTTCTTC.

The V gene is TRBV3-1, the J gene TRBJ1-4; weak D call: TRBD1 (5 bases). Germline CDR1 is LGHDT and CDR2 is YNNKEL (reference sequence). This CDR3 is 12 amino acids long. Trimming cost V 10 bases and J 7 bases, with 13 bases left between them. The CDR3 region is CATGGSGEKLFF. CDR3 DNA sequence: TGTGCCACCGGGGGTAGCGGTGAAAAACTGTTTTTT. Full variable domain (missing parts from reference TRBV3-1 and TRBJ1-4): DTAVSQTPKYLVTQMGNDKSIKCEQNLGHDTMYWYKQDSKKFLKIMFSYNNKELIINETVPNRFSPKSPDKAHLNLHINSLELGDSAVYFCATGGSGEKLFFGSGTQLSVL.

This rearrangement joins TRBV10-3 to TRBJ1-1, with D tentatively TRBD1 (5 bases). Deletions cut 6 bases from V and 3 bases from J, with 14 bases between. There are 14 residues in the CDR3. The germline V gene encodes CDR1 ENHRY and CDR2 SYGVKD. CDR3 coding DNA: TGTGCCATCAGGGGGACGGCAGCGGACACTGAAGCTTTCTTT. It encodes CAIRGTAADTEAFF.

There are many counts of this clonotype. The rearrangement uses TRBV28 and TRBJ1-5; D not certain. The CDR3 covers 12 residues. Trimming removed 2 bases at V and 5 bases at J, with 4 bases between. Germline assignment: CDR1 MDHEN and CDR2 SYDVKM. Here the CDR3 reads CASSLRDQPQHF. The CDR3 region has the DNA TGTGCCAGCAGTTTACGGGATCAGCCCCAGCATTTT.

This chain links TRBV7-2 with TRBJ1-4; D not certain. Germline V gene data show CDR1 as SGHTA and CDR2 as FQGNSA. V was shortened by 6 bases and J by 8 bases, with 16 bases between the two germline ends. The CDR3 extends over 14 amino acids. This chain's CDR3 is CASRLHGVDEKLFF. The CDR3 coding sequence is TGTGCCAGCAGGCTCCACGGGGTGGACGAAAAACTGTTTTTT. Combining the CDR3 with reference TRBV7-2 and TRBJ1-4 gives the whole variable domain GAGVSQSPSNKVTEKGKDVELRCDPISGHTALYWYRQSLGQGLEFLIYFQGNSAPDKSGLPSDRFSAERTGGSVSTLTIQRTQQEDSAVYLCASRLHGVDEKLFFGSGTQLSVL.

The CDR3 loop reads CASRPPTGVDTEAFF. The CDR3 DNA is TGTGCCAGCAGGCCCCCGACAGGGGTAGACACTGAAGCTTTCTTT. The chain links TRBV5-5 to TRBJ1-1, with 8 positions matching TRBD1. Germline assignment: CDR1 SGHKS and CDR2 YYEKEE (reference sequence). V was clipped by 5 bases and J by 3 bases; unmatched bases: 9. This CDR3 is 15 amino acids long.

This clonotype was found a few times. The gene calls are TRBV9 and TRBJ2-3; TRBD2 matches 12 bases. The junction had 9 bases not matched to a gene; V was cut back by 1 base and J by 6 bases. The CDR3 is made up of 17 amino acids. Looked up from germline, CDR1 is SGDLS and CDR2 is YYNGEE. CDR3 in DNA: TGTGCCAGCAGCGTACCCGGGACTAGCGGGCCTTTGGATACGCAGTATTTT. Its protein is CASSVPGTSGPLDTQYF.

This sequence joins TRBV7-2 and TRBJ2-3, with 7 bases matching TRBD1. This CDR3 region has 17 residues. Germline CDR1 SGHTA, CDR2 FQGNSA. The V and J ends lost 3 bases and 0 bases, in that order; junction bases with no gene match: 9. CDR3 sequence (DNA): TGTGCCAGCAGCTTGGGACAGACCCCTCCTAGCACAGATACGCAGTATTTT. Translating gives CASSLGQTPPSTDTQYF.

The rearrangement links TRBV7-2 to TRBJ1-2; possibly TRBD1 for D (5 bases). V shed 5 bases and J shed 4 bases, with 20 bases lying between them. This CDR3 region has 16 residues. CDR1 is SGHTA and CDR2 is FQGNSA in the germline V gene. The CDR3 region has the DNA TGTGCCAGCAGCCTTTCGGCGAGACAGATACTCTATGGCTACACCTTC. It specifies CASSLSARQILYGYTF.

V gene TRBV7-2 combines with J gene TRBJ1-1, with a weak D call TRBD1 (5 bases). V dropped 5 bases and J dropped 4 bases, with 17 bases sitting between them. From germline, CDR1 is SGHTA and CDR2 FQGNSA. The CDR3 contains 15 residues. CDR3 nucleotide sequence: TGTGCCAGCAGCCTTATCAGGGTGGGGTCCACTGAAGCTTTCTTT. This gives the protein CASSLIRVGSTEAFF.

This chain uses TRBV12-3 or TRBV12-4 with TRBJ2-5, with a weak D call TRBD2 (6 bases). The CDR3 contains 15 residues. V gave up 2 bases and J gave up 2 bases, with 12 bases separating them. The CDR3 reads CASSLFRRGQETQYF. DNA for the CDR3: TGTGCCAGCAGTTTATTCCGGCGGGGTCAAGAGACCCAGTACTTC.

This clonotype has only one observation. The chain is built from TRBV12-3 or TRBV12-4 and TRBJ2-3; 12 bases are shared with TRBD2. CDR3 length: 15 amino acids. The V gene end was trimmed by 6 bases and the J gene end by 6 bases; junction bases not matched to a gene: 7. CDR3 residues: CASSLTSGSVDTQYF. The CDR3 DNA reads TGTGCCAGCAGCTTGACTAGCGGGAGTGTGGATACGCAGTATTTT.

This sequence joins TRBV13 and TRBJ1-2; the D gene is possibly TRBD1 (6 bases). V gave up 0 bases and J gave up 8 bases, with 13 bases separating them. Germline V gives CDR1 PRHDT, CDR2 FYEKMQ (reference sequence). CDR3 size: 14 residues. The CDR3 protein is CASSLGQGNRGYTF. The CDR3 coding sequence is TGTGCCAGCAGCTTAGGGCAGGGGAATCGGGGCTACACCTTC.